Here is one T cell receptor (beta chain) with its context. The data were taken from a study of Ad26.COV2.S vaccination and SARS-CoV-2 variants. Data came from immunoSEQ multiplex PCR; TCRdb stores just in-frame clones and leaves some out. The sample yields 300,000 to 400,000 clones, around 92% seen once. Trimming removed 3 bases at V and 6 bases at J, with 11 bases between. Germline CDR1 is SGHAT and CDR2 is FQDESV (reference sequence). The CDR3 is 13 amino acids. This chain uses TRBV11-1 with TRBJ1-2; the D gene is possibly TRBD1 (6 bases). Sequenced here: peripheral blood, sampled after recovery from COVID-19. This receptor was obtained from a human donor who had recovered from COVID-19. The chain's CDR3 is CASSLSGDHGYTF. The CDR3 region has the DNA TGTGCCAGCAGCTTGTCAGGGGACCATGGCTACACCTTC.